The 28 T cell receptor beta chains listed next were all sequenced from one sample in a study of shared clonotypes between healthy human individuals. Here immunoSEQ multiplex PCR was the method, and the copy in TCRdb shows in-frame clones only, minus some. The sample contains approximately 1.9 million clones, about 93% of which appear only once. Terminally differentiated effector memory CD45RA+ cells were excluded by CCR7 positive selection of CD45RO-negative cells. Sequenced material: naive CD8+ T cells from PBMCs. The receptors stem from a man in his late teens or twenties in good health. Some clones in this sample may be carry-over from other donors' samples.

The chain recombines TRBV14 with TRBJ2-2, with D uncertain. V was cut by 2 bases and J by 6 bases, with 13 bases left in between. The CDR3 is 15 amino acids. The germline V gene has CDR1 SGHDN and CDR2 FVKESK. CDR3 DNA: TGTGCCAGCAGCCAACTTGATGGGTTGGCCGGGGAGCTGTTTTTT. Amino acid sequence: CASSQLDGLAGELFF.

J is TRBJ2-1 and V is TRBV19, with 7 nucleotides matching TRBD1. This CDR3 has 14 amino acids. Germline lookup yields CDR1 LNHDA and CDR2 SQIVND (reference sequence). Unmatched junction bases numbered 3, after V lost 4 bases and J lost 3 bases. The CDR3, as DNA: TGTGCCAGTAGTAGCCGGGACAGCTACAATGAGCAGTTCTTC. Protein sequence: CASSSRDSYNEQFF.

This chain joins TRBV4-1 and TRBJ2-1; D gene uncertain. V was trimmed by 4 bases and J by 4 bases, leaving 11 bases between them. Germline CDR1 is MGHRA and CDR2 is YSYEKL. The CDR3 covers 14 residues. The CDR3 nucleotides are TGCGCCAGCAGCCCGAAGGGCGTATACAATGAGCAGTTCTTC. It yields the protein CASSPKGVYNEQFF.

V usage is TRBV4-1 and J usage is TRBJ1-2; the D gene is possibly TRBD1 (5 bases). The CDR3 has 15 amino acids. The V end was cut by 0 bases, the J end by 5 bases, with 13 bases between. Germline V gives CDR1 MGHRA, CDR2 YSYEKL. The CDR3 protein is CASSQDETAGYGYTF. The DNA of the CDR3 is TGCGCCAGCAGCCAAGATGAAACGGCAGGGTATGGCTACACCTTC.

CDR3 sequence reads: CATSRATGGYYGYTF. CDR3 sequence (DNA): TGTGCCACCAGCAGGGCAACAGGGGGCTACTATGGCTACACCTTC. This chain joins TRBV15 and TRBJ1-2, with 9 bases fitting TRBD1. The CDR3 consists of 15 residues. The germline CDR1 and CDR2 sequences are LNHNV and YYDKDF (reference sequence). V trimming: 3 bases; J trimming: 3 bases; junction bases outside the gene matches: 5.

The V gene is TRBV19, the J gene TRBJ1-5; 8 positions match TRBD1. The germline V gene encodes CDR1 LNHDA and CDR2 SQIVND (reference sequence). V was pared by 0 bases and J by 0 bases, with 7 bases of the junction left unmatched. This CDR3 has 18 residues. CDR3 sequence reads: CASSIDSGGFVSNQPQHF. Here the CDR3 DNA reads TGTGCCAGTAGTATAGATTCAGGGGGCTTCGTTAGCAATCAGCCCCAGCATTTT.

The rearrangement joins TRBV4-1 to TRBJ1-2; D gene unclear. Germline-derived CDR1 and CDR2 are MGHRA and YSYEKL. CDR3 length: 14 residues. Trimming stripped 1 base from V and 13 bases from J, with 19 bases between. DNA of the CDR3: TGCGCCAGCAGCCAAGTCTGGCAGGTGGAAGCTAGCACCTTC. The encoded protein is CASSQVWQVEASTF.

The rearrangement uses TRBV6-1 and TRBJ2-2; TRBD2 matches at 16 bases. V was pared by 3 bases and J by 2 bases, with 6 bases of the junction left unmatched. The CDR3 contains 19 residues. Germline V lookup: CDR1 MNHNS, CDR2 SASEGT. The CDR3 DNA follows: TGTGCCAGCAGTGATACTGGGACTAGCGGGAGGGTCAACACCGGGGAGCTGTTTTTT. Translating it yields CASSDTGTSGRVNTGELFF.

Notes on this clone: The identical CDR3 is also encoded by other nucleotide sequences in the sample. This chain connects TRBV9 to TRBJ2-7; TRBD2 aligns across 8 bases. Germline CDR1 is SGDLS and CDR2 is YYNGEE. CDR3 length equals 14 residues. J lost 0 bases, V lost 3 bases, and 2 bases had no gene match. The CDR3, as DNA: TGTGCCAGCAGCGGCGGGACTAGCTCCTACGAGCAGTACTTC. It yields the protein CASSGGTSSYEQYF.

V is TRBV4-1 and J is TRBJ2-2; D is perhaps TRBD2 (6 bases). There are 16 residues in the CDR3. V lost 2 bases, J lost 1 base, and 11 bases lay in between. Per the germline V gene, CDR1 is MGHRA and CDR2 is YSYEKL. In DNA form, the CDR3 reads TGCGCCAGCAGCCAACTAGCGCGAGGGAACACCGGGGAGCTGTTTTTT. Encoded protein: CASSQLARGNTGELFF.

The rearrangement joins TRBV9 to TRBJ2-1; D is ambiguous. The CDR3 is 13 residues long. The V end was cut by 3 bases, the J end by 8 bases, with 12 bases between. Per the germline V gene, CDR1 is SGDLS and CDR2 is YYNGEE. CDR3 nucleotide sequence: TGTGCCAGCAGCGGCCCCTTTGGTGATGAGCAGTTCTTC. It encodes CASSGPFGDEQFF.

The chain recombines TRBV5-6 with TRBJ2-1; TRBD1 agrees at 7 bases. Trimming took 4 bases from V and 2 from J; bases not matched to a gene: 6. This CDR3 contains 15 residues. From germline, CDR1 is SGHDT and CDR2 YYEEEE. The CDR3 nucleotides are TGTGCCAGCAGCGGAAACAGGGGCCCCTACAATGAGCAGTTCTTC. Translation: CASSGNRGPYNEQFF.

The chain couples TRBV15 to TRBJ2-3; D call uncertain. Germline CDR1 LNHNV, CDR2 YYDKDF (reference sequence). V was clipped by 3 bases and J by 1 base, with 8 bases between them. This CDR3 is built from 14 residues. In nucleotides, the CDR3 is TGTGCCACCAGCAGTGAAAGGGGCACAGATACGCAGTATTTT. This gives the protein CATSSERGTDTQYF.

The chain employs TRBV7-9 and TRBJ2-1, with D possibly being TRBD1 or TRBD2 (6 bases each). The V end lost 5 bases, the J end lost 0 bases, and 14 bases lay between the germline ends. In germline, CDR1 is SEHNR, CDR2 FQNEAQ (reference sequence). The CDR3 is made up of 16 amino acids. The CDR3 DNA follows: TGTGCCAGCAGCGACCCGGGGGCACGCTCCTACAATGAGCAGTTCTTC. Its protein is CASSDPGARSYNEQFF.

V gene TRBV7-9 combines with J gene TRBJ2-7; the D gene is possibly TRBD2 (7 bases). The CDR3 runs 18 residues. Germline-derived CDR1 and CDR2 are SEHNR and FQNEAQ (reference sequence). V was shortened by 5 bases and J by 0 bases, with 23 bases between the two germline ends. The CDR3 loop reads CASSHPRSGGHVSYEQYF. CDR3 DNA sequence: TGTGCCAGCAGCCATCCCCGGTCGGGGGGCCATGTCTCCTACGAGCAGTACTTC.

The chain has TRBV19 and TRBJ2-7; D possibly uses TRBD1 or TRBD2 (9 bases each). The germline V and J ends were trimmed by 5 bases and 6 bases, with 20 bases remaining between them. CDR1 LNHDA and CDR2 SQIVND come from the germline V gene (reference sequence). This CDR3 has 15 amino acids. CDR3 DNA: TGTGCCAGTAGTCTAGCGGGACAGGGAGGTCTCGAGCAGTACTTC. Amino acids: CASSLAGQGGLEQYF. Filled out from reference TRBV19 and TRBJ2-7, the complete variable domain reads DGGITQSPKYLFRKEGQNVTLSCEQNLNHDAMYWYRQDPGQGLRLIYYSQIVNDFQKGDIAEGYSVSREKKESFPLTVTSAQKNPTAFYLCASSLAGQGGLEQYFGPGTRLTVT.

This clone has only one observation. Other DNA sequences from this sample encode an identical CDR3 as well. The chain employs TRBV19 and TRBJ1-5; weak D call: TRBD1 (6 bases). Germline lookup yields CDR1 LNHDA and CDR2 SQIVND (reference sequence). The V end lost 1 base, the J end lost 7 bases, and 8 bases lay between the germline ends. There are 13 residues in the CDR3. For the CDR3, the DNA is TGTGCCAGTAGTATAGGGGGGGGCCAGCCCCAGCATTTT. This encodes CASSIGGGQPQHF.

This clone has only one observation. V and J are TRBV4-1 and TRBJ2-7; no reliable D call. The germline gives CDR1 MGHRA, CDR2 YSYEKL. CDR3 size: 14 residues. V was trimmed by 4 bases and J by 3 bases, leaving 13 bases between them. CDR3 amino acids: CASSPIGSVYEQYF. Here the CDR3 DNA reads TGCGCCAGCAGCCCCATCGGCAGTGTCTACGAGCAGTACTTC.

The chain carries TRBV29-1 and TRBJ1-2, with TRBD1 as a possible D gene (5 bases). Germline V CDR1 and CDR2: SQVTM, ANQGSEA. This CDR3 is built from 12 residues. Trimming pared 6 bases from V and 6 bases from J, leaving 14 bases between. CDR3 DNA: TGCAGCGTCCCCGGGGGTGGCCATGGCTACACCTTC. Protein product: CSVPGGGHGYTF.

The rearrangement links TRBV23-1 to TRBJ1-3; the match to TRBD1 covers 10 bases. TRBV23-1 is reported as an ORF; its role is uncertain. With V trimmed by 7 bases and J by 0 bases, 18 bases remained unmatched. This CDR3 comprises 20 residues. The CDR3 reads CASTEDRGNRNTISGNTIYF. The DNA for the CDR3 is TGCGCCAGCACAGAGGACAGGGGGAACCGCAATACCATCTCTGGAAACACCATATATTTT.

The chain carries TRBV7-9 and TRBJ2-1; 11 bases map to TRBD2. From germline, CDR1 is SEHNR and CDR2 FQNEAQ (reference sequence). CDR3 size: 19 residues. With 2 bases clipped from V and 0 bases from J, the junction kept 9 bases outside the gene matches. In DNA, the CDR3 is TGTGCCAGCAGCTTAATGCGTCTAGCGGGAGGCCACTCCTACAATGAGCAGTTCTTC. Translation gives CASSLMRLAGGHSYNEQFF.

V and J are TRBV15 and TRBJ1-1; D is perhaps TRBD1 (5 bases). The CDR3 consists of 14 residues. Trimming stripped 1 base from V and 8 bases from J, with 14 bases between. CDR1 is LNHNV and CDR2 is YYDKDF in the germline V gene (reference sequence). The CDR3 coding sequence is TGTGCCACCAGCAGAGTTCCAGGGTATCACGAAGCTTTCTTT. Its protein product is CATSRVPGYHEAFF.

The chain links TRBV6-4 to TRBJ2-6, with 11 bases matching TRBD2. Germline V gene sequence: CDR1 MRHNA, CDR2 SNTAGT. Unmatched junction bases numbered 13, after V lost 8 bases and J lost 1 base. The length of the CDR3 is 19 residues. CDR3 protein: CASSNRGASGRSGANVLTF. The CDR3 nucleotides are TGTGCCAGCTCAAACCGCGGGGCTAGCGGGAGGTCTGGGGCCAACGTCCTGACTTTC.

The chain uses TRBV28 and TRBJ2-3, with a tentative D call TRBD2 (6 bases). V lost 3 bases and J lost 4, with 11 bases in between. The CDR3 has 14 residues. CDR1 MDHEN and CDR2 SYDVKM come from the germline V gene. CDR3 coding DNA: TGTGCCAGCAGTTTTCCCGGGAGTTCAGATACGCAGTATTTT. Protein product: CASSFPGSSDTQYF. Looking up the rest from reference TRBV28 and TRBJ2-3 gives the full variable domain: DVKVTQSSRYLVKRTGEKVFLECVQDMDHENMFWYRQDPGLGLRLIYFSYDVKMKEKGDIPEGYSVSREKKERFSLILESASTNQTSMYLCASSFPGSSDTQYFGPGTRLTVL.

The J gene is TRBJ1-1, the V gene TRBV5-6; 7 positions agree with TRBD1. J lost 0 bases, V lost 4 bases, and 3 bases had no gene match. The CDR3 extends over 14 amino acids. CDR1 and CDR2 (germline): SGHDT, YYEEEE. CDR3 coding DNA: TGTGCCAGCAGCCATGGGACAGTGAACACTGAAGCTTTCTTT. Protein sequence: CASSHGTVNTEAFF.

The CDR3 spells CAISEPGLAGTDTQYF. The CDR3, as DNA: TGTGCCATCAGTGAACCCGGACTAGCGGGCACAGATACGCAGTATTTT. The rearrangement uses TRBV10-3 and TRBJ2-3; 10 bases are shared with TRBD2. Germline V lookup: CDR1 ENHRY, CDR2 SYGVKD. V was pared by 3 bases and J by 1 base, with 4 bases of the junction left unmatched. The CDR3 consists of 16 residues.

This rearrangement joins TRBV27 to TRBJ2-3, with 7 bases fitting TRBD2. The CDR3 covers 17 residues. CDR1 MNHEY and CDR2 SMNVEV come from the germline V gene (reference sequence). J was trimmed by 4 bases and V by 2 bases; bases with no gene match: 12. The CDR3 is CASSLIGSGGGADTQYF. DNA for the CDR3: TGTGCCAGCAGTTTAATAGGCTCTGGCGGGGGTGCAGATACGCAGTATTTT.

The chain joins TRBV20-1 to TRBJ2-1; D is undetermined. This CDR3 has 11 amino acids. The germline V and J ends were trimmed by 5 bases and 7 bases, with 9 bases remaining between them. CDR1 and CDR2 from the germline V gene are DFQATT and SNEGSKA (reference sequence). The DNA of the CDR3 is TGCAGTGCTCTCCTGGGGAATGAGCAGTTCTTC. This codes for CSALLGNEQFF.